A single T cell receptor (beta chain) is shown here with its context. This entry belongs to a study of blood T cell repertoires in COVID-19. The wider study: From the United States, Italy and Spain came samples of acute and convalescent COVID-19.

Authors' processing steps: Amplification from reference gene primers served as the basis for estimated nucleated cell counts. The repertoire was sequenced with immunoSEQ multiplex PCR; TCRdb's copy has only in-frame clones and lacks some. For V, J and clone size, that table is used; D and trimming come from the DNA. The repertoire holds about 310,000 clones, with 87% as singletons. Trimming pared 2 bases from V and 2 bases from J, leaving 8 bases between. Germline assignment: CDR1 SGHTA and CDR2 FQGTGA. This CDR3 comprises 14 residues. This receptor was obtained from a man between 18 and 35 years old with active or convalescent COVID-19. Sequencing was performed on peripheral blood. The chain has TRBV7-3 and TRBJ2-3; TRBD2 is a possible D gene (5 bases). The CDR3 region has the DNA TGTGCCAGCAGCTTATCGCGGGCCACAGATACGCAGTATTTT. Translation: CASSLSRATDTQYF.